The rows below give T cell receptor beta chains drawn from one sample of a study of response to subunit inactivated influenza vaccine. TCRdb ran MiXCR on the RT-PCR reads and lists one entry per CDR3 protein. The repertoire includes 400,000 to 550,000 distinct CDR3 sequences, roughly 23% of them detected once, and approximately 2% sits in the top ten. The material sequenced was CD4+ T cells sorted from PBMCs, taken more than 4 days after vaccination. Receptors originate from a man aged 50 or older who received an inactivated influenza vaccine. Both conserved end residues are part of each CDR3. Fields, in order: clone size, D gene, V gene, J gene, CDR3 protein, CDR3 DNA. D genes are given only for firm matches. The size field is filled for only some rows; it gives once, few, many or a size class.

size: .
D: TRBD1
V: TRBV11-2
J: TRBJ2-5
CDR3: CASSSWTGPETQYF
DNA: TGTGCCAGCAGCTCTTGGACAGGGCCGGAGACCCAGTACTTC

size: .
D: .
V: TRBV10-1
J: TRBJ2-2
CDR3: CASSANGRGDTGELFF
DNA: TGCGCCAGCAGTGCGAACGGCCGAGGGGACACCGGGGAGCTGTTTTTT

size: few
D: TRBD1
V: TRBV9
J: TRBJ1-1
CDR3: CASSVGQGNTEAFF
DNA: TGTGCCAGCAGCGTAGGACAGGGGAACACTGAAGCTTTCTTT

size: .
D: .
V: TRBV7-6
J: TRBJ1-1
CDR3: CASSLSGREVPNTEAFF
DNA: TGTGCCAGCAGCTTATCGGGCAGGGAGGTCCCGAACACTGAAGCTTTCTTT

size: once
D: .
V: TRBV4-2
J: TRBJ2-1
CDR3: CASSQGQRYNEQFF
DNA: TGTGCCAGCAGCCAAGGACAGAGATACAATGAGCAGTTCTTC

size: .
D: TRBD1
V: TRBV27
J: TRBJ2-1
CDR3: CASKLLQGAYNKQFF
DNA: TGTGCCAGCAAACTCCTACAGGGGGCGTACAATAAGCAGTTCTTC

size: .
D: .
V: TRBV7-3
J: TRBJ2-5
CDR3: CASSSGPDGETQYF
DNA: TGTGCCAGCAGTTCGGGACCAGACGGAGAGACCCAGTACTTC

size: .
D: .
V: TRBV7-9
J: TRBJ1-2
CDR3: CASSPWEGDYTF
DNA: TGTGCCAGCAGCCCTTGGGAGGGAGACTACACCTTC

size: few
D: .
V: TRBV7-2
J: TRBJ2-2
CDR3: CASSSVGGINTGELFF
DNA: TGTGCCAGCAGCTCCGTGGGGGGAATCAACACCGGGGAGCTGTTTTTT

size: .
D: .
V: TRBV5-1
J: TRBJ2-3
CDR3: CASSSPGVGPTDTQYF
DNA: TGCGCCAGCAGCTCACCAGGGGTAGGCCCCACAGATACGCAGTATTTT

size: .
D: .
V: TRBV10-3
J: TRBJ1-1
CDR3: CAISESSPSAGGTWEAFF
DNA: TGTGCCATCAGTGAGTCGAGCCCCTCCGCCGGGGGGACCTGGGAAGCTTTCTTT

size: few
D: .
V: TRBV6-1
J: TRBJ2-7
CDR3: CASSTGNSYEQYF
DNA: TGTGCCAGCAGTACAGGAAATTCCTACGAGCAGTACTTC

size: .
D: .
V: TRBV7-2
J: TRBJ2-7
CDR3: CASSRHSSFTGEQYF
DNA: TGTGCCAGCAGCCGCCACAGCTCATTCACGGGCGAGCAGTACTTC

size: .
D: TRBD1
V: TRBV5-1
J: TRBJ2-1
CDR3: CASSWGTASSYNEQFF
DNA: TGCGCCAGCAGCTGGGGGACAGCAAGCTCCTACAATGAGCAGTTCTTC

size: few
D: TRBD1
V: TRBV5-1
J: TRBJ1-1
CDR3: CASSKDSGTGGRKSEAFF
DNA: TGCGCCAGCAGCAAAGATTCCGGGACAGGGGGCAGAAAGTCTGAAGCTTTCTTT

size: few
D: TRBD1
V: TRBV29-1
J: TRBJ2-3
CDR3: CSVVYWDRDTDTQYF
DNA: TGCAGCGTTGTATATTGGGACAGGGACACAGATACGCAGTATTTT

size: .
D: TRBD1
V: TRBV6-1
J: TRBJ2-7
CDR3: CASRGTAYYEQYF
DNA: TGTGCCAGCAGGGGGACAGCCTACTACGAGCAGTACTTC

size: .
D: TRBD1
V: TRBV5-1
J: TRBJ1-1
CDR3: CASSSRGQGLGTEAFF
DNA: TGCGCCAGCAGCTCAAGAGGACAGGGTTTGGGCACTGAAGCTTTCTTT

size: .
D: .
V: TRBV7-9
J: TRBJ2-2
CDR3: CASSLPARSTGELFF
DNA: TGTGCCAGCAGCTTACCGGCGCGGTCCACCGGGGAGCTGTTTTTT

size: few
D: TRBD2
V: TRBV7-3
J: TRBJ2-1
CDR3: CASSSSSGSTQFF
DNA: TGTGCCAGCAGCTCCTCTAGCGGGAGTACCCAGTTCTTC

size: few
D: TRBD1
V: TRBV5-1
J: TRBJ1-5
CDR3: CASSLEPPGQGGQPQHF
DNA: TGCGCCAGCAGCTTGGAACCCCCGGGACAGGGCGGTCAGCCCCAGCATTTT

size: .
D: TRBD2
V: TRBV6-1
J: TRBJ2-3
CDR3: CASLHPGGWRADTQYF
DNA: TGTGCCAGTCTCCACCCGGGAGGTTGGCGGGCAGATACGCAGTATTTT

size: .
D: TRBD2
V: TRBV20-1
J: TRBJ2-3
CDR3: CSAADSGGGTDTQYF
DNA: TGCAGTGCAGCGGATAGCGGGGGAGGCACAGATACGCAGTATTTT

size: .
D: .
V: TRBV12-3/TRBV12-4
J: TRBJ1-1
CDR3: CASGLENTEAFF
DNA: TGTGCCAGCGGGCTCGAGAACACTGAAGCTTTCTTT

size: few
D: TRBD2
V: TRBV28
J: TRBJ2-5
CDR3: CASRGSLAGPQETQYF
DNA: TGTGCCAGCAGGGGCTCCCTAGCGGGACCCCAAGAGACCCAGTACTTC

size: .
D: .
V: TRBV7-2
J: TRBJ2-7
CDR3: CASSSPSDLYEQYF
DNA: TGTGCCAGCAGCTCGCCGTCGGACTTGTACGAGCAGTACTTC

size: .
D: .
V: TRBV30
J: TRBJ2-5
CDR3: CAWTLGALETQYF
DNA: TGTGCCTGGACCCTGGGGGCATTGGAGACCCAGTACTTC

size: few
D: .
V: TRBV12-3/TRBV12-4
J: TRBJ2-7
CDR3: CASSRLKYEQYF
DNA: TGTGCCAGCAGTCGACTAAAATACGAGCAGTACTTC

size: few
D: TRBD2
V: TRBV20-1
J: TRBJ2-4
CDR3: CSAREGGRRKNIQYF
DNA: TGCAGTGCTAGAGAGGGAGGGAGGCGGAAAAACATTCAGTACTTC

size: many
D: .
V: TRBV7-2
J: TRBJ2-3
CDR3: CASSVTSLDTQYF
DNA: TGTGCCAGCAGCGTGACTAGTTTAGATACGCAGTATTTT

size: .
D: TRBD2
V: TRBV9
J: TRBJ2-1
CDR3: CASSKSGTYPPREQFF
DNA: TGTGCCAGCAGCAAAAGCGGGACGTACCCCCCTCGAGAGCAGTTCTTC

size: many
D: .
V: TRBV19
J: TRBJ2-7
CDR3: CASSASGGGGEQYF
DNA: TGTGCCAGTAGTGCCTCCGGGGGTGGTGGCGAGCAGTACTTC

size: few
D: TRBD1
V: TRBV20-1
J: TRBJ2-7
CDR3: CSAIPGTGGLGQYF
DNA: TGCAGTGCAATCCCCGGGACAGGGGGCTTGGGGCAGTACTTC

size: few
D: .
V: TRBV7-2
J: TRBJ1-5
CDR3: CASKLGGGWGPQHF
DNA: TGTGCCAGCAAACTAGGGGGGGGCTGGGGGCCCCAGCATTTT

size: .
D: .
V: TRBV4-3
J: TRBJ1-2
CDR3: CASSQESGPYGYTF
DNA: TGCGCCAGCAGCCAAGAATCAGGGCCCTATGGCTACACCTTC

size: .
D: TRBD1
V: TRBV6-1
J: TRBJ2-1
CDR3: CASSDRQGWNEQFF
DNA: TGTGCCAGCAGTGACCGACAGGGGTGGAATGAGCAGTTCTTC

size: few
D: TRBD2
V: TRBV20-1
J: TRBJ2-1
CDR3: CSARDPALAGIYNEQFF
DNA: TGCAGTGCTAGAGATCCCGCGCTAGCGGGGATATACAATGAGCAGTTCTTC

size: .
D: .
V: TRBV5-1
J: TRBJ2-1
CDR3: CASSLPGSYNEQFF
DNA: TGCGCCAGCAGCTTACCCGGCTCGTACAATGAGCAGTTCTTC

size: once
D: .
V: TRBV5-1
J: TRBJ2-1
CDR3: CASSLAPDYEQFF
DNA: TGCGCCAGCAGCTTAGCCCCGGACTATGAGCAGTTCTTC

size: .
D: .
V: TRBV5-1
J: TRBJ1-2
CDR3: CASSFLRGSYGYTF
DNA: TGCGCCAGCAGCTTTTTACGGGGCTCCTATGGCTACACCTTC

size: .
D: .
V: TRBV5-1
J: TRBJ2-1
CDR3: CASSPEGISSSYNEQFF
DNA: TGCGCCAGCAGCCCCGAAGGGATTTCTAGCTCCTACAATGAGCAGTTCTTC

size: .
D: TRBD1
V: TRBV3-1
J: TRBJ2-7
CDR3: CASSWRQGATHEQYF
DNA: TGTGCCAGCAGCTGGCGACAGGGGGCTACGCACGAGCAGTACTTC

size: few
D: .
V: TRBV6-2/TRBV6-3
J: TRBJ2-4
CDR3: CASSTSGAAKNIQYF
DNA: TGTGCCAGCAGCACCTCCGGGGCCGCCAAAAACATTCAGTACTTC

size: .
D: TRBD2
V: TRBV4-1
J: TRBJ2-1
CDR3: CASSQRLAQYNEQFF
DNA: TGCGCCAGCAGCCAACGACTAGCTCAATACAATGAGCAGTTCTTC

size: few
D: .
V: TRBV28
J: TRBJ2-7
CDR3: CASSQTPRGWSSYEQYF
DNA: TGTGCCAGCAGTCAAACCCCCAGGGGCTGGAGCTCCTACGAGCAGTACTTC

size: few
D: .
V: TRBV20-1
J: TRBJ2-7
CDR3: CSARDRGGIYEQYF
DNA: TGCAGTGCTAGAGATCGTGGAGGGATCTACGAGCAGTACTTC

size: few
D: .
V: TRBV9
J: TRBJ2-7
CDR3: CASHCGQFYEQYF
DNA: TGTGCCAGCCATTGCGGACAGTTCTACGAGCAGTACTTC

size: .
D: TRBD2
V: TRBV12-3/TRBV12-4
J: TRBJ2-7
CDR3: CASSFPAGSGGTYEQYF
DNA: TGTGCCAGCAGTTTCCCGGCGGGTAGCGGGGGAACCTACGAGCAGTACTTC

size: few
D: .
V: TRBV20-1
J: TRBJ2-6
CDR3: CSAMNRAGANVLTF
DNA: TGCAGTGCCATGAACAGGGCTGGGGCCAACGTCCTGACTTTC

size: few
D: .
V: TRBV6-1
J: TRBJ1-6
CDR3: CASSDSIRLALHF
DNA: TGTGCCAGCAGTGACAGCATCCGCTTGGCCCTCCACTTT

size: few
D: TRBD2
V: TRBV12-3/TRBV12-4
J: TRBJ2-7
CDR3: CASSFGTTTNSYEQYF
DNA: TGTGCCAGCAGTTTTGGGACTACAACAAACTCCTACGAGCAGTACTTC

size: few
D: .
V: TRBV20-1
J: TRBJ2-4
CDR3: CSAIPLVAATGNIQYF
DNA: TGCAGTGCTATCCCCCTGGTAGCGGCTACGGGAAACATTCAGTACTTC

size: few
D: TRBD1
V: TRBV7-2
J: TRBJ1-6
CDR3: CASRPRDRADSPLHF
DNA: TGTGCCAGCAGACCCAGGGACAGGGCGGACTCACCCCTCCACTTT